This T cell receptor (beta chain) derives from a study of OX40 agonist ivuxolimab in advanced cancers. Study-wide context: Ivuxolimab was a fully human IgG2 agonistic monoclonal antibody targeting the costimulatory receptor OX40 (CD134). Intravenous ivuxolimab was administered to patients every 2 weeks at six dose levels: 0.01, 0.1, 0.3, 1.5, 3 and 10 mg/kg. Of the approximately 50 patients in dose escalation, 19 had hepatocellular carcinoma, about 15 had melanoma, 9 had renal cell carcinoma and 9 had head and neck cancer. In the dose-escalation cohort, 65% to 85% of patients were male, and the mean age was 60 years with a range of roughly 23 to 79. Prior anti-PD-1, anti-PD-L1 or anti-CTLA-4 therapy was permitted, and 40% of dose-escalation patients had received checkpoint inhibitors. Three dose-escalation patients achieved partial responses, one with hepatocellular carcinoma and two with cutaneous melanoma. The purpose of peripheral TCRbeta sequencing was to test whether ivuxolimab changed TCR sequence diversity and led to clonal T-cell expansion. The paper covers the monotherapy dose-escalation part of the phase I ivuxolimab trial, which included N = 52 patients.

To sequence the TCRbeta CDR3 region, genomic DNA was isolated from the sorted cells. TCRbeta CDR3 regions were sequenced using the immunoSEQ Assay. TCRdb took over this immuneACCESS table, retaining in-frame rearrangements with V and J assigned. Such tables are incomplete; in checked studies, under half of the missing clones stem from an unresolved V gene, and the remainder is unexplained. The sample profile shows some 130,000 clones; 90% of them were found once. Of the sample, about 1% falls within the top ten clones. The CDR3 runs 13 residues from the cysteine to the phenylalanine. The kept DNA is CDR3 alone, 39 bases in frame from the first base. For CDR1 and CDR2, the germline V gene lists MNHEY and SVGAGI. V lost 4 bases and J lost 5 bases, and the count of bases not matched to a germline gene is 4. Worth noting for this clone: Its cognate antigen has yet to be identified. The record has no base qualities; no much larger clone is one base away.

The trial excluded patients who had a history of autoimmune disease or were on systemic immunosuppression. In every dose cohort, peripheral blood was drawn for TCR sequencing at baseline, cycle 4 day 1, and cycle 7 day 1. Samples were obtained from an open-label, multicenter, first-in-human phase I dose-escalation trial of ivuxolimab. Adults with locally advanced or metastatic head and neck squamous cell, hepatocellular, melanoma or renal cell carcinoma were enrolled in the trial. Before TCR sequencing, CD4+ T cells and CD8+ T cells from peripheral blood were sorted into separate populations. Paper-wide results and their limitations: Low levels of normalized T-cell clonal expansion were also shown by some nonresponding patients. The antigen specificity of the peripheral T cells that underwent clonal expansion was not determined. After ivuxolimab, CD8+ T cells had more expanded clones than CD4+ T cells on average. Clonal expansion of both CD4+ and CD8+ blood T cells was observed from baseline to week 6 at doses 0.1 to 3.0 mg/kg. In the 0.1-3.0 mg/kg groups, partial responders had among the lowest normalized peripheral clonal expansion, particularly in CD8+ T cells.

The sample consisted of CD4+ or CD8+ T cells sorted from blood, taken in a trial of the OX40 agonist ivuxolimab. This receptor chain uses TRBV6-5 and TRBJ1-1, and 7 junctional nucleotides match TRBD1. The origin of this receptor is an adult with an advanced solid tumor such as melanoma, head and neck, liver or kidney cancer. This receptor carries the CDR3 CASSSTGYTEAFF. The DNA reads as follows: TGTGCCAGCAGTTCGACAGGGTATACTGAAGCTTTCTTT.